The clone carrying this T cell receptor (beta chain) was seen a single time. This sample was included in a study of shared clonotypes between healthy human individuals. The split of CD4+ cells yielded CD45RA+ naive and CD45RA-negative memory subsets. The protocol was immunoSEQ multiplex PCR, while the TCRdb copy is restricted to in-frame clones and leaves out a portion. The table has more than 2 million clones, 85% to 95% seen once. The CDR3 sequence is 13 residues long. From germline, CDR1 is SQVTM and CDR2 ANQGSEA. With 7 bases clipped from V and 6 bases from J, the junction kept 7 bases outside the gene matches.

The TCR comes from a man aged 18-30 years in good health. This chain connects TRBV29-1 to TRBJ2-7, with 12 positions matching TRBD2. Sequenced material: naive CD4+ T cells sorted from blood. Subset reported: CD45RA+ positively selected. The CDR3 nucleotides are TGCAGCGCACATCTAGCGGGAGGGGGCGAGCAGTACTTC. Amino acid sequence: CSAHLAGGGEQYF.